Below, 16 T cell receptor beta chains from the same sample are listed, as sequenced in a study of T cell repertoires in cytomegalovirus infection. Their antigen targets remain unknown. TCRdb re-analysed the reads in MiXCR, keeping a single row per CDR3 protein. The repertoire consists of 340,000 or so distinct CDR3 sequences, with approximately 25% occurring once and the leading ten covering 10% to 15%. Sequenced here: cultured PBMCs, sampled from culture after CMV antigen stimulation. These receptors originate from a human donor in good health (CMV status not recorded). Some clones in this sample may be carry-over from other donors' samples.

In DNA form, the CDR3 reads TGCAGTGCTAGAGATCTCACAGGGTCCTACGAGCAGTACTTC. It is translated as CSARDLTGSYEQYF. The V gene is TRBV20-1, the J gene TRBJ2-7; TRBD1 is a possible D gene (6 bases). From germline, CDR1 is DFQATT and CDR2 SNEGSKA (reference sequence). CDR3 length: 14 residues. The V end was cut by 0 bases, the J end by 1 base, with 10 bases between.

The chain uses TRBV7-9 and TRBJ1-3; TRBD1 is a possible D gene (6 bases). The CDR3 consists of 15 residues. V lost 6 bases to trimming and J lost 8 bases, with 20 bases between them. Germline V gene sequence: CDR1 SEHNR, CDR2 FQNEAQ (reference sequence). CDR3 loop: CASRSNVGGTDTIYF. The CDR3 nucleotides read TGTGCCAGCAGATCGAACGTTGGGGGCACGGACACCATATATTTT. Full variable domain (outside the CDR3, taken from reference TRBV7-9 and TRBJ1-3): DTGVSQNPRHKITKRGQNVTFRCDPISEHNRLYWYRQTLGQGPEFLTYFQNEAQLEKSRLLSDRFSAERPKGSFSTLEIQRTEQGDSAMYLCASRSNVGGTDTIYFGEGSWLTVV.

This clonotype has just a few counts. The chain recombines TRBV4-2 with TRBJ2-4; D may correspond to TRBD1 or TRBD2 (6 bases each). V was shortened by 0 bases and J by 1 base, with 13 bases between the two germline ends. The CDR3 spans 17 residues. CDR1 is LGHNA and CDR2 is YNFKEQ in the germline V gene. CDR3 protein: CASSQDLGAGAKNIQYF. DNA of the CDR3: TGTGCCAGCAGCCAAGATCTGGGGGCGGGGGCCAAAAACATTCAGTACTTC.

This clonotype was counted ten times or more. The chain carries TRBV7-2 and TRBJ2-7; 8 nucleotides line up with TRBD1. V was clipped by 5 bases and J by 9 bases; unmatched bases: 6. Germline values: CDR1 SGHTA, CDR2 FQGNSA. The CDR3 covers 12 residues. CDR3 in amino acids: CASSPRTGRQYF. CDR3 nucleotide sequence: TGTGCCAGCAGCCCCCGGACAGGGCGGCAGTACTTC.

The V and J genes are TRBV7-9 and TRBJ2-1; TRBD1 is a possible D gene (5 bases). Germline CDR1 is SEHNR and CDR2 is FQNEAQ (reference sequence). The V and J ends lost 5 bases and 9 bases respectively, with 17 bases between them. The CDR3 is 14 residues long. The CDR3 DNA follows: TGTGCCAGCAGCCCCCCTCAGGGCGTTGGTGAGCAGTTCTTC. Its protein product is CASSPPQGVGEQFF.

This clonotype has a count of ten or more. The V and J genes are TRBV7-2 and TRBJ2-1; 9 positions agree with TRBD1. This CDR3 has 16 residues. With V trimmed by 4 bases and J by 8 bases, 12 bases remained unmatched. Germline loops: CDR1 SGHTA, CDR2 FQGNSA. CDR3 protein: CASSWGTGSPKDEQFF. The CDR3 region has the DNA TGTGCCAGCAGCTGGGGGACAGGGTCACCCAAGGATGAGCAGTTCTTC.

The chain recombines TRBV4-2 with TRBJ1-2; tentatively, D is TRBD1 (6 bases). V shed 1 base and J shed 4 bases, with 13 bases lying between them. The CDR3 is 15 residues long. Per germline, CDR1 LGHNA and CDR2 YNFKEQ. The DNA of the CDR3 is TGTGCCAGCAGCCAAGGGACAGTCAACCGCTATGGCTACACCTTC. Its translation is CASSQGTVNRYGYTF.

This clonotype was detected only a few times. The V and J genes are TRBV19 and TRBJ2-6; maybe TRBD2 (5 bases). This CDR3 comprises 16 residues. Germline CDR1 and CDR2: LNHDA and SQIVND (reference sequence). V was pared by 5 bases and J by 2 bases, with 13 bases between. The DNA of the CDR3 is TGTGCCAGTAGTTGGAGGAGCTCTCCTGGGGCCAACGTCCTGACTTTC. This translates into CASSWRSSPGANVLTF.

The table lists this clonotype with many counts. The V and J genes are TRBV2 and TRBJ2-5, with D possibly TRBD1 on 6 matching bases. The ends were cut back, 6 bases at V and 2 bases at J, with 16 bases in the middle. The CDR3 covers 15 residues. The V gene's germline CDR1 is SNHLY and CDR2 FYNNEI. CDR3 nucleotide sequence: TGTGCCAGCAGACCGGGACAAGGGCCTCAAGAGACCCAGTACTTC. It codes for CASRPGQGPQETQYF.

This clonotype has more than one count but fewer than ten. The chain employs TRBV29-1 and TRBJ2-7; weak D call: TRBD1 (5 bases). This CDR3 spans 13 amino acids. V lost 5 bases and J lost 5, with 16 bases in between. Germline V gene sequence: CDR1 SQVTM, CDR2 ANQGSEA. CDR3 in amino acids: CSVSTGYLDEQYF. Here the CDR3 DNA reads TGCAGCGTTAGCACAGGTTATCTTGACGAGCAGTACTTC.

This chain connects TRBV14 to TRBJ2-1; D gene ambiguous. CDR3 length: 12 residues. Germline CDR1 SGHDN, CDR2 FVKESK. Trimming stripped 2 bases from V and 7 bases from J, with 6 bases between. The CDR3 coding sequence is TGTGCCAGCAGCCAAACAGTGAATGAGCAGTTCTTC. Translated, it gives CASSQTVNEQFF.

This clonotype turned up a few times. This rearrangement joins TRBV7-3 to TRBJ2-1, with 11 bases that match TRBD2. CDR1 and CDR2 (germline): SGHTA, FQGTGA. This CDR3 has 15 amino acids. V lost 3 bases and J lost 4; bases outside the gene matches: 2. The CDR3 reads CASSFTSGGYNEQFF. The DNA for the CDR3 is TGTGCCAGCAGCTTTACTAGCGGGGGATACAATGAGCAGTTCTTC.

This clonotype has a count of ten or more. V and J are TRBV4-1 and TRBJ2-3; D gene unclear. Germline-derived CDR1 and CDR2 are MGHRA and YSYEKL. V gave up 1 base and J gave up 5 bases, with 7 bases separating them. The CDR3 sequence is 13 residues long. CDR3 nucleotide sequence: TGCGCCAGCAGCCAAGTTCCTAGAGATACGCAGTATTTT. As protein: CASSQVPRDTQYF.

This chain connects TRBV28 to TRBJ1-1; D is unresolved. CDR3 length: 14 amino acids. The V and J ends lost 6 bases and 0 bases respectively, with 11 bases between them. Germline V CDR1 and CDR2: MDHEN, SYDVKM. The CDR3 sequence: CASRTGALNTEAFF. The CDR3 bases are TGTGCCAGCAGGACCGGTGCACTGAACACTGAAGCTTTCTTT. Looking up the rest from reference TRBV28 and TRBJ1-1 gives the full variable domain: DVKVTQSSRYLVKRTGEKVFLECVQDMDHENMFWYRQDPGLGLRLIYFSYDVKMKEKGDIPEGYSVSREKKERFSLILESASTNQTSMYLCASRTGALNTEAFFGQGTRLTVV.

In this sample, this clonotype turned up a few times. The chain employs TRBV27 and TRBJ1-5; 7 positions agree with TRBD1. CDR1 is MNHEY, CDR2 SMNVEV, per germline (reference sequence). CDR3 size: 15 residues. The V segment lost 5 bases and the J segment 1 base; nucleotides outside the gene matches: 5. CDR3 bases: TGTGCCAGCAGTCTAAACAGGGGAAGCAATCAGCCCCAGCATTTT. Translation gives CASSLNRGSNQPQHF.

The chain has TRBV6-2 or TRBV6-3 and TRBJ1-5; maybe TRBD1 (6 bases). Trimming stripped 6 bases from V and 5 bases from J, with 14 bases between. Germline V gene sequence: CDR1 MNHEY, CDR2 SVGEGT. The CDR3 contains 14 residues. The CDR3 is CASRRTDNYQPQHF. The CDR3 DNA follows: TGTGCCAGCAGAAGGACAGATAACTATCAGCCCCAGCATTTT.